This T cell receptor (beta chain) emerged from a study of metastatic and nonmetastatic thyroid tumors. For the study at large: It was across blood and tumor or nodule tissue from malignant and benign thyroid patients that repertoires were compared. Study results and caveats: It was reportedly found that TCR beta diversity was significantly higher in malignant thyroid tumors than in benign nodules, a difference seen in both blood and tumor samples.

Ahead of thyroid surgery, no patient had received treatment of any kind. Original processing methods: The study took CDR3 differences across clinicopathological groups and made a distant-metastasis classifier for papillary thyroid cancer from them. TCRdb redid the clone calls on the PCR reads using MiXCR. The V and J calls and clone size are TCRdb's, not the authors'. The profile shows roughly 16,000 clones, 24% of them singletons. This clone occurred a few times. The antigen remains undetermined. Sequenced sample: tumor tissue. This TCR derives from a male donor with papillary thyroid cancer or a benign thyroid nodule (not recorded which). Some clones in this sample may be carry-over from other donors' samples.

CDR3 sequence reads: CASSYRGASSYEQYF. The CDR3 DNA reads as TGTGCCAGCAGCTACCGGGGAGCTAGCTCCTACGAGCAGTACTTC. The rearrangement links TRBV6-1 to TRBJ2-7, with a possible D match to TRBD2 (5 bases). The CDR3 contains 15 residues. V shed 6 bases and J shed 0 bases, with 15 bases lying between them. CDR1 and CDR2 from the germline V gene are MNHNS and SASEGT.